These 18 T cell receptor beta chains share one sample of origin, sequenced in a study of CD8 T cells in ankylosing spondylitis. The study, taken as a whole, reports: Typical of ankylosing spondylitis blood, it appeared, was a TCR beta motif of several highly homologous variants.

Antigens of these TCRs are unknown. TCRdb analysed the 5' RACE reads with MiXCR anew, one entry per CDR3 protein. The table shows approximately 550,000 distinct CDR3 sequences, with more than 9.5% occurring only once. The specimen sequenced was blood, either unsorted or a sorted T cell fraction (not recorded which). All receptors come from a male donor with ankylosing spondylitis.

The gene calls are TRBV4-1 and TRBJ2-5; 8 bases are a match to TRBD2. Germline-derived CDR1 and CDR2 are MGHRA and YSYEKL. V shed 2 bases and J 4 bases; nucleotides not matched to a gene: 6. The CDR3 extends over 15 amino acids. The CDR3 bases are TGCGCCAGCAGCCAACCCCCACGGGGGGGAGAGACCCAGTACTTC. It specifies CASSQPPRGGETQYF.

This clonotype appeared a few times. J is TRBJ2-7 and V is TRBV5-1; 7 bases match TRBD1. The CDR3 loop spans 15 amino acids. V lost 2 bases and J lost 6; bases outside the gene matches: 11. Per the germline V gene, CDR1 is SGHRS and CDR2 is YFSETQ. The CDR3, as DNA: TGCGCCAGCAGCTTCTCCCGGACAGGTGCGGGCGAGCAGTACTTC. Protein: CASSFSRTGAGEQYF. The variable domain in full, completed from reference TRBV5-1 and TRBJ2-7, reads KAGVTQTPRYLIKTRGQQVTLSCSPISGHRSVSWYQQTPGQGLQFLFEYFSETQRNKGNFPGRFSGRQFSNSRSEMNVSTLELGDSALYLCASSFSRTGAGEQYFGPGTRLTVT.

This clonotype turned up a few times. The chain is built from TRBV3-1 and TRBJ1-3; unclear D gene. Trimming pared 1 base from V and 4 bases from J, leaving 8 bases between. The length of the CDR3 is 14 residues. Germline V gives CDR1 LGHDT, CDR2 YNNKEL (reference sequence). CDR3: CASSQVHGGNTIYF. The CDR3 bases are TGTGCCAGCAGCCAAGTCCACGGAGGAAACACCATATATTTT.

The chain couples TRBV18 to TRBJ2-5; D is undetermined. CDR3 length equals 14 residues. Trimming shortened V by 3 bases and J by 5 bases, and 13 bases separated the two germline ends. Germline CDR1 is KGHSH and CDR2 is LQKENI. CDR3 protein: CASSPNLGKETQYF. In DNA form, the CDR3 reads TGTGCCAGCTCACCTAACCTGGGGAAGGAGACCCAGTACTTC.

The sample holds a few counts of this clonotype. The chain joins TRBV10-3 to TRBJ2-7; D is perhaps TRBD1 (5 bases). Germline CDR1 and CDR2: ENHRY and SYGVKD. The CDR3 is made up of 12 amino acids. CDR3 region: CAVRTQNYEQYV. The CDR3, as DNA: TGTGCCGTCAGGACACAAAACTACGAGCAGTACGTC.

This clonotype was counted ten times or more. The rearrangement joins TRBV20-1 to TRBJ2-1; 10 nucleotides agree with TRBD2. J was trimmed by 5 bases and V by 5 bases; bases with no gene match: 12. CDR1 and CDR2 from the germline V gene are DFQATT and SNEGSKA (reference sequence). The CDR3 covers 16 residues. The DNA for the CDR3 is TGCAGTGCTCTAGGTCTAGCGGGAGAAGATAACAATGAGCAGTTCTTC. This translates into CSALGLAGEDNNEQFF.

This clonotype was recorded at least ten times. The J gene is TRBJ2-5, the V gene TRBV20-1; D is unclear. V was shortened by 5 bases and J by 2 bases, with 9 bases between the two germline ends. Germline CDR1 reads DFQATT; CDR2 reads SNEGSKA (reference sequence). There are 12 residues in the CDR3. CDR3 in DNA: TGCAGTGCTGACGCTCTTCAAGAGACCCAGTACTTC. Amino acids: CSADALQETQYF.

This clonotype was detected only a few times. This sequence joins TRBV20-1 and TRBJ1-6; D is undetermined. This CDR3 has 13 residues. The V gene's germline CDR1 is DFQATT and CDR2 SNEGSKA (reference sequence). Trimming removed 1 base from V and 8 bases from J, with 9 bases in between. CDR3 region: CSARGESDSPLHF. The DNA of the CDR3 is TGCAGTGCTAGAGGGGAATCGGATTCACCCCTCCACTTT.

This clonotype was counted between two and nine times. The chain joins TRBV18 to TRBJ2-5; TRBD1 matches 7 bases. V was pared by 0 bases and J by 3 bases, with 4 bases of the junction left unmatched. This CDR3 contains 15 residues. CDR1 and CDR2 (germline): KGHSH, LQKENI. The CDR3 is CASSPPWTGEETQYF. CDR3 in DNA: TGTGCCAGCTCACCACCGTGGACAGGAGAAGAGACCCAGTACTTC.

This clonotype occurred a few times. The chain recombines TRBV29-1 with TRBJ1-1, with TRBD1 matching 9 bases. The CDR3 is made up of 13 amino acids. In germline, CDR1 is SQVTM, CDR2 ANQGSEA. V gave up 6 bases and J gave up 1 base; unmatched junction bases: 3. The CDR3 nucleotides are TGCAGCGTCTCGACAGGGGGGAACACTGAAGCTTTCTTT. Residues: CSVSTGGNTEAFF. Looking up the rest from reference TRBV29-1 and TRBJ1-1 gives the full variable domain: SAVISQKPSRDICQRGTSLTIQCQVDSQVTMMFWYRQQPGQSLTLIATANQGSEATYESGFVIDKFPISRPNLTFSTLTVSNMSPEDSSIYLCSVSTGGNTEAFFGQGTRLTVV.

This clonotype was detected only a few times. The V gene is TRBV27, the J gene TRBJ1-2, with 7 bases identical to TRBD1. The CDR3 contains 17 residues. The V segment lost 7 bases and the J segment 4 bases; nucleotides outside the gene matches: 18. Germline V lookup: CDR1 MNHEY, CDR2 SMNVEV (reference sequence). This chain's CDR3 is CASTSGQANARGYGYTF. The CDR3 region has the DNA TGTGCCAGCACCTCAGGACAGGCCAACGCCCGGGGCTATGGCTACACCTTC.

The V call is TRBV28, the J call TRBJ1-4; the D is unclear. The CDR3 sequence is 15 residues long. The germline V and J ends were trimmed by 4 bases and 5 bases, with 14 bases remaining between them. Germline V gene data show CDR1 as MDHEN and CDR2 as SYDVKM. CDR3 residues: CASSSVDAGNEKLFF. CDR3 DNA: TGTGCCAGCAGTTCCGTGGACGCGGGGAATGAAAAACTGTTTTTT. Together with reference TRBV28 and TRBJ1-4, the CDR3 gives the full variable domain: DVKVTQSSRYLVKRTGEKVFLECVQDMDHENMFWYRQDPGLGLRLIYFSYDVKMKEKGDIPEGYSVSREKKERFSLILESASTNQTSMYLCASSSVDAGNEKLFFGSGTQLSVL.

This chain joins TRBV6-1 and TRBJ2-2, with TRBD1 identical over 9 bases. The germline V gene has CDR1 MNHNS and CDR2 SASEGT. The J segment lost 2 bases and the V segment lost 8 bases, leaving 9 bases of the junction unmatched. This CDR3 comprises 16 residues. This CDR3 reads CASVPPGQGNTGELFF. The CDR3 DNA is TGTGCCAGCGTCCCACCGGGACAGGGCAACACCGGGGAGCTGTTTTTT.

This clonotype was observed at least ten times. The chain links TRBV7-2 to TRBJ2-1; weak D call: TRBD1 (7 bases). This CDR3 region has 16 residues. Trimming removed 2 bases from V and 3 bases from J, with 14 bases in between. Germline CDR1 reads SGHTA; CDR2 reads FQGNSA. The CDR3 region has the DNA TGTGCCAGCAGCTTATCGACAGGGACTCTCTACAATGAGCAGTTCTTC. This gives the protein CASSLSTGTLYNEQFF.

The chain uses TRBV24-1 and TRBJ1-1, with D tentatively TRBD1 (6 bases). Trimming shortened V by 3 bases and J by 6 bases, and 13 bases separated the two germline ends. CDR1 is KGHDR, CDR2 SFDVKD, per germline. The CDR3 loop spans 14 amino acids. The CDR3 sequence: CATSDPRGGSEAFF. For the CDR3, the DNA is TGTGCCACCAGTGATCCGCGGGGGGGCTCTGAAGCTTTCTTT.

This clonotype has a handful of counts. J is TRBJ1-6 and V is TRBV5-5; D unresolved. The CDR3 totals 15 residues. The germline gives CDR1 SGHKS, CDR2 YYEKEE (reference sequence). Between the trimmed V and J ends, which lost 0 bases and 5 bases, there was a span of 9 bases. The CDR3 here is CASSLAPENNSPLHF. CDR3 coding DNA: TGTGCCAGCAGCTTGGCGCCGGAGAATAATTCACCCCTCCACTTT.

The rearrangement uses TRBV11-2 and TRBJ2-1; D gene uncertain. The germline V gene has CDR1 SGHAT and CDR2 FQNNGV. V gave up 3 bases and J gave up 4 bases, with 10 bases separating them. There are 14 residues in the CDR3. The CDR3 protein is CASSLASKYNEQFF. CDR3 sequence (DNA): TGTGCCAGCAGCTTGGCATCGAAGTACAATGAGCAGTTCTTC.

This clonotype was observed a single time. At one of its ends the junction is not consistent with the germline gene, which may arise from a read error. The chain has TRBV25-1 and TRBJ1-5, with a tentative D call TRBD1 (6 bases). Per the germline V gene, CDR1 is MGHDK and CDR2 is SYGVNS. The length of the CDR3 is 14 residues. The CDR3 spells CASSQTGKNRPQHF. The DNA for the CDR3 is TGTGCCAGCAGTCAGACAGGCAAGAATCGGCCCCAGCATTTT.